These T cell receptor beta chains were read from a single sample in a study of blood T cell repertoires in COVID-19. Measured with immunoSEQ multiplex PCR; TCRdb has only the in-frame clones, and not every one. There are 200,000 to 250,000 clones in the sample; over 80% occur only once, and under 13% lies in the top ten. Sequencing input: PBMCs or T cells enriched from blood (not recorded which). All receptors come from a man in his late teens or twenties with acute COVID-19. Each CDR3 is given with its conserved first and last residue. D genes are given only for firm matches. The size entry is marked missing in some rows and otherwise reads once, few, many or a size class.

TRBV7-3	TRBD1	NA	TRBJ2-1	TGTGCCAGCAGCTCGAACCCGGGACAGATCTACAATGAGCAGTTCTTC	CASSSNPGQIYNEQFF
TRBV19	NA	NA	TRBJ1-5	TGTGCCACCAAAACCCATGGAGGACCTGGGGGCAATCAGCCCCAGCATTTT	CATKTHGGPGGNQPQHF
TRBV28	NA	NA	TRBJ2-1	TGTGCCAGCAGTTATCTAATTGAGCAGTTCTTC	CASSYLIEQFF
TRBV14	TRBD2	NA	TRBJ2-1	TGTGCCAGCAGCCAAGGGCTAGCGGGAAGAGAATGGATGGGTGGGAATGAGCAGTTCTTC	CASSQGLAGREWMGGNEQFF
TRBV4-2	TRBD1	NA	TRBJ2-7	TGTGCCAGCAGCCCGCGTGGGGACAGGGGCTCCTACGAGCAGTACTTC	CASSPRGDRGSYEQYF
TRBV19	TRBD1	once	TRBJ1-2	TGTGCCAGTAGTATGCGACAGGGGAGAGGCTACACCTTC	CASSMRQGRGYTF
TRBV24-1	NA	NA	TRBJ2-1	TGTGCCACCAGTGATGCGGACAGTAGCTCCTACAATGAGCAGTTCTTC	CATSDADSSSYNEQFF
TRBV28	NA	NA	TRBJ1-1	TGTGCCAGCACCTGGGGCGTAGGTACTGAAGCTTTCTTT	CASTWGVGTEAFF
TRBV9	TRBD1	NA	TRBJ1-6	TGTGCCAGCAGCGTAGGGTCGGGACAGGGGGGTTCACCCCTCCACTTT	CASSVGSGQGGSPLHF
TRBV5-6	TRBD2	NA	TRBJ2-2	TGTGCCAGCAGCTGGGGGACTAGCGGGAGCGCCGGGGAGCTGTTTTTT	CASSWGTSGSAGELFF
TRBV21-1	NA	once	TRBJ2-7	TGTGCCAGCAGCGGACGGTTTGACGGGGTCTACGAGCAGTACTTC	CASSGRFDGVYEQYF
TRBV27	NA	NA	TRBJ2-7	TGTGCCAGCAGTTTGGGGGGACACGAGCAGTACTTC	CASSLGGHEQYF
TRBV6-4	TRBD2	many	TRBJ2-1	TGTGCCAGCAGCTCTCTAGCGGGTGAAAACAATGAGCAGTTCTTC	CASSSLAGENNEQFF
TRBV6-5	NA	NA	TRBJ1-1	TGTGCCAGCAGTCGCCGCGACAGTTCCACTGAAGCTTTCTTT	CASSRRDSSTEAFF
TRBV5-1	TRBD2	NA	TRBJ2-1	TGCGCCAGCAGCTTGGCCATCACTAGCGGGAGGCATAGCTCCTACAATGAGCAGTTCTTC	CASSLAITSGRHSSYNEQFF
TRBV28	NA	NA	TRBJ1-2	TGTGCCAGCAGTGAGGGTTGGGTATATGGCTACACCTTC	CASSEGWVYGYTF
TRBV6-4	TRBD2	NA	TRBJ2-1	TGTGCCAGCAGGGCGGGAGCGGGTGGCGGCGATGAGCAGTTCTTC	CASRAGAGGGDEQFF
TRBV18	NA	once	TRBJ2-2	TGTGCCAGCTCACCTCGGGGTGAGAACACCGGGGAGCTGTTTTTT	CASSPRGENTGELFF
TRBV4-1	TRBD2	NA	TRBJ2-1	TGCGCCAGCAGCCTTGAGGGACTAGCGGGTTACAATGAGCAGTTCTTC	CASSLEGLAGYNEQFF
TRBV5-1	NA	NA	TRBJ1-5	TGCGCCAGCAGTAGTCACGGCAATCAGCCCCAGCATTTT	CASSSHGNQPQHF
TRBV28	NA	NA	TRBJ1-2	TGTGCCAGCAGTTTAGGGCAGCAAAGGTATGGCTACACCTTC	CASSLGQQRYGYTF
TRBV4-1	TRBD2	NA	TRBJ2-1	TGCGCCAGCAGCCAAACTCTTGGGCTAGCGGACAATGAGCAGTTCTTC	CASSQTLGLADNEQFF
TRBV18	TRBD1	NA	TRBJ2-3	TGTGCCAGCTCACCAGGCCCGGGACAGGGCACAGATACGCAGTATTTT	CASSPGPGQGTDTQYF
TRBV5-1	NA	NA	TRBJ2-7	TGCGCCAGCAGCTTGCCCCAACACAGGGATCGGTACTCCTACGAGCAGTACTTC	CASSLPQHRDRYSYEQYF
TRBV28	TRBD2	NA	TRBJ2-7	TGTGCCAGCAGTTTAGCGGGAGATGTGGTCTTC	CASSLAGDVVF
TRBV30	NA	once	TRBJ1-5	TGTGCCTGGAGTGTCAGCGGGAGCAATCAGCCCCAGCATTTT	CAWSVSGSNQPQHF
TRBV30	NA	NA	TRBJ2-7	TGTGCCTGGGGGGACTTATCATACGAGCAGTACTTC	CAWGDLSYEQYF
TRBV19	TRBD2	NA	TRBJ2-3	TGTGCCAGTAGGAAAGCGGGGGGCACAGATACGCAGTATTTT	CASRKAGGTDTQYF
TRBV19	NA	NA	TRBJ2-2	TGTGCCAGTATTCCCGGGGAATGGGCCGGGGAGCTGTTTTTT	CASIPGEWAGELFF
TRBV4-3	TRBD1	NA	TRBJ1-2	TGCGCCAGCAGCCTAGACAGGGGGTTACGTTATGGCTACACCTTC	CASSLDRGLRYGYTF
TRBV25-1	TRBD2	once	TRBJ2-3	TGTGCCAGCAGTCGCTCTCAGGGACTAGCGGCCACAGATACGCAGTATTTT	CASSRSQGLAATDTQYF
TRBV5-6	TRBD1	NA	TRBJ2-7	TGTGCCAGCAGCCTAACCGGGACAGGGATTCTCGAGCAGTACTTC	CASSLTGTGILEQYF
TRBV2	NA	NA	TRBJ2-1	TGTGCCAGCAGACGGGACACTAAATACGATGAGCAGTTCTTC	CASRRDTKYDEQFF
TRBV12-3/TRBV12-4	NA	NA	TRBJ1-5	TGTGCCAGCAGTTTAACAGGCGATCAGCCCCAGCATTTT	CASSLTGDQPQHF
TRBV19	NA	NA	TRBJ1-2	TGTGCCAGTAGTATTACCGGTATTAACCTCTATGGCTACACCTTC	CASSITGINLYGYTF
TRBV5-1	NA	once	TRBJ1-5	TGCGCCAGCAGCTGTCGGTGGTTCCTCTGGACAGTCTACAATCAGCCCCAGCATTTT	CASSCRWFLWTVYNQPQHF
TRBV19	NA	once	TRBJ1-2	TGTGCCAGTAGTATGACAGCTCATGGCTACACCTTC	CASSMTAHGYTF
TRBV28	TRBD1	once	TRBJ1-3	TGTGCCAGCAGTCTGGACGGGACAGACTCTGGAAACACCATATATTTT	CASSLDGTDSGNTIYF
TRBV19	TRBD2	NA	TRBJ2-7	TGTGCCAGTACCGGGACTAGTTTTGCCGAGCAGTACTTC	CASTGTSFAEQYF
TRBV27	TRBD1	NA	TRBJ2-7	TGTGCCAGCAGTTTAACGGGGACAGCCTCCTACGAGCAGTACTTC	CASSLTGTASYEQYF
TRBV4-1	TRBD1	once	TRBJ1-5	TGCGCCAGCAGCTCTTTTTTGGGGGACAGTTATCAGCCCCAGCATTTT	CASSSFLGDSYQPQHF
TRBV19	TRBD2	NA	TRBJ2-2	TGTGCCAGTAATTCACCGGGGGGGAGGGACATCGAGGAGCTGTTTTTT	CASNSPGGRDIEELFF
TRBV6-5	TRBD2	NA	TRBJ2-3	TGTGCCAGCCGAGGACTAGGGGGCACAGATACGCAGTATTTT	CASRGLGGTDTQYF
TRBV27	TRBD2	NA	TRBJ2-1	TGTGCCAGCAGTTTTGCCGGGACTAGCGTTTACAATGAGCAGTTCTTC	CASSFAGTSVYNEQFF
TRBV13	NA	NA	TRBJ2-7	TGTGCCAGCAGCCCGACCCAGGGCCCGGCCTACGAGCAGTACTTC	CASSPTQGPAYEQYF
TRBV7-9	NA	once	TRBJ2-2	TGTGCCAGCAGCCACGAGACCGGGGAGCTGTTTTTT	CASSHETGELFF
TRBV7-9	NA	NA	TRBJ2-1	TGTGCCAGCAGCTTAGTCGGGATTGAGCAGTTCTTC	CASSLVGIEQFF
TRBV7-6	NA	NA	TRBJ2-7	TGTGCCAGCAGCCCCACCGGGTCGGCCGAGCAGTACTTC	CASSPTGSAEQYF
TRBV4-1	NA	once	TRBJ1-1	TGCGCCAGCAGCCGAGGGGGACGGGATGAAGCTTTCTTT	CASSRGGRDEAFF
TRBV4-2	NA	NA	TRBJ2-7	TGTGCCAGCAGCCAAGATAACGGGGCCTACGAGCAGTACTTC	CASSQDNGAYEQYF
TRBV7-6	NA	NA	TRBJ2-7	TGTGCCAGCAGGCAGAGTACCGGGAGCCACTACGAGCAGTACTTC	CASRQSTGSHYEQYF
TRBV21-1	NA	NA	TRBJ2-7	TGTGCCAGCAGCAAAAAGGGGGGACTAGCGGGACGTCGTATAAACGAGCAGTACTTC	CASSKKGGLAGRRINEQYF
TRBV7-9	TRBD1	NA	TRBJ1-6	TGTGCCAGCAGCAGGGACAGGGATTCACCCCTCCACTTT	CASSRDRDSPLHF
TRBV6-5	TRBD1	NA	TRBJ1-1	TGTGCCAGCAGCGGACAGGGGGCGAGTGGAACTGAAGCTTTCTTT	CASSGQGASGTEAFF
TRBV7-2	NA	NA	TRBJ2-1	TGTGCCACCCGAGGTTCGGACTCCAATGAGCAGTTCTTC	CATRGSDSNEQFF
TRBV7-2	TRBD1	NA	TRBJ1-1	TGTGCCAGCAGTTCCGACAGGGAAACTGAAGCTTTCTTT	CASSSDRETEAFF
TRBV24-1	NA	NA	TRBJ2-2	TGTGCCACCAGTGACCCTCAGGGTCCCCATACTAACACCGGGGAGCTGTTTTTT	CATSDPQGPHTNTGELFF
TRBV3-1/TRBV3-2	TRBD2	NA	TRBJ2-7	TGTGCCAGCAGCCACCCGTGGGCGGGAGACGGTTACGAGCAGTACTTC	CASSHPWAGDGYEQYF
TRBV29-1	TRBD1	NA	TRBJ2-1	TGCAGCGTGAGGACAGGGGAATACAATGAGCAGTTCTTC	CSVRTGEYNEQFF